Below, 19 T cell receptor beta chains from the same sample are listed, as sequenced in a study of blood T cells in healthy people across ages. The authors ran a second PCR of about 7 to 12 cycles using a sample-barcoded 5' primer and a J-beta primer mix. TCRdb ran MiXCR on the 5' RACE reads and lists one entry per CDR3 protein. The data show about 670,000 distinct CDR3 sequences, roughly 41% seen once. The sequencing sample was made of blood. Every receptor here comes from a man older than 75 in good health.

V gene TRBV20-1 combines with J gene TRBJ2-1, with D perhaps TRBD1 or TRBD2 (5 bases each). The CDR3 is 13 residues long. The germline gives CDR1 DFQATT, CDR2 SNEGSKA (reference sequence). Trimming cost V 5 bases and J 5 bases, with 13 bases left between them. CDR3 nucleotide sequence: TGCAGTGCTTCCGGGACCCGTCACAATGAGCAGTTCTTC. Residues: CSASGTRHNEQFF.

This clonotype was seen many times. The chain employs TRBV20-1 and TRBJ2-3; 10 nucleotides align to TRBD2. The CDR3 spans 15 residues. The ends lost 4 bases at V and 2 bases at J; junction bases unmatched: 6. The germline V gene encodes CDR1 DFQATT and CDR2 SNEGSKA (reference sequence). The CDR3: CSATRLAGVTDTQYF. In nucleotides, the CDR3 is TGCAGTGCTACCCGACTAGCGGGCGTCACAGATACGCAGTATTTT.

This clonotype showed up just a few times. The chain recombines TRBV10-3 with TRBJ2-5; perhaps D is TRBD1 or TRBD2 (5 bases each). V gave up 2 bases and J gave up 0 bases, with 13 bases separating them. This CDR3 is built from 16 residues. Germline V gene sequence: CDR1 ENHRY, CDR2 SYGVKD. As DNA, the CDR3 is TGTGCCATCAGTGAGCCAGGGACGCCCTACCAAGAGACCCAGTACTTC. Translation gives CAISEPGTPYQETQYF.

In its sample, this clonotype was seen once. This rearrangement joins TRBV20-1 to TRBJ1-1; D possibly corresponds to TRBD1 (6 bases). Looked up from germline, CDR1 is DFQATT and CDR2 is SNEGSKA (reference sequence). The CDR3 is 13 residues long. V lost 4 bases and J 3 bases, leaving 12 bases between the germline ends. The DNA of the CDR3 is TGCAGTGCTACCGACAGGCTTGACACTGAAGCTTTCTTT. Residues: CSATDRLDTEAFF.

In this sample, this clonotype turned up a few times. V is TRBV3-1 and J is TRBJ2-3; a weak D match, TRBD2 (6 bases). The germline V gene encodes CDR1 LGHDT and CDR2 YNNKEL (reference sequence). The CDR3 has 15 amino acids. V was cut by 5 bases and J by 1 base, with 13 bases left in between. The CDR3 nucleotides are TGTGCCAGCAGCATCCGGGACTCGGGCACAGATACGCAGTATTTT. Its translation: CASSIRDSGTDTQYF.

The chain has TRBV15 and TRBJ2-5, with D unresolved. The germline gives CDR1 LNHNV, CDR2 YYDKDF (reference sequence). V was clipped by 1 base and J by 2 bases, with 8 bases between them. The CDR3 sequence is 14 residues long. The CDR3 reads CATSRGTSQETQYF. CDR3 in DNA: TGTGCCACCAGCAGAGGGACGTCTCAAGAGACCCAGTACTTC.

The CDR3 sequence is CASSPRAGYNEQFF. The CDR3, as DNA: TGTGCCAGCAGCCCGAGGGCGGGGTACAATGAGCAGTTCTTC. The chain recombines TRBV5-4 with TRBJ2-1; possible D gene TRBD2, 6 bases. The CDR3 extends over 14 amino acids. Trimming removed 4 bases from V and 4 bases from J, with 12 bases in between. Germline values: CDR1 SGHNT, CDR2 YYREEE (reference sequence). The full variable domain, rest sourced from reference TRBV5-4 and TRBJ2-1, is ETGVTQSPTHLIKTRGQQVTLRCSSQSGHNTVSWYQQALGQGPQFIFQYYREEENGRGNFPPRFSGLQFPNYSSELNVNALELDDSALYLCASSPRAGYNEQFFGPGTRLTVL.

This clonotype was counted between two and nine times. The CDR3 DNA is TGCAGTGCTAGAGATGGGGACAGGGGTAATTCACCCCTCCACTTT. As protein: CSARDGDRGNSPLHF. V and J are TRBV20-1 and TRBJ1-6; 10 bases match TRBD1. The CDR3 spans 15 residues. Trimming removed 0 bases from V and 6 bases from J; junction bases left unmatched: 2. Germline lookup yields CDR1 DFQATT and CDR2 SNEGSKA (reference sequence).

The chain joins TRBV11-2 to TRBJ2-2; D may match TRBD1 or TRBD2 (6 bases each). CDR3 size: 16 residues. Germline V lookup: CDR1 SGHAT, CDR2 FQNNGV. Trimming removed 4 bases at V and 1 base at J, with 13 bases between. As DNA, the CDR3 is TGTGCCAGCAGCTCAGGCGGGACATTGAACACCGGGGAGCTGTTTTTT. The encoded protein is CASSSGGTLNTGELFF.

This clonotype appeared once. One junction end disagrees with the germline gene, perhaps due to a read error. As DNA, the CDR3 is TGTGCTACCAGCAAAGACACAGGGTCTCCCCCTGATATGCAGTATTTT. This encodes CATSKDTGSPPDMQYF. This chain uses TRBV15 with TRBJ2-3; a weak D match, TRBD1 (6 bases). CDR3 size: 16 residues. Germline V gene data show CDR1 as LNHNV and CDR2 as YYDKDF (reference sequence). Looking up the rest from reference TRBV15 and TRBJ2-3 gives the full variable domain: DAMVIQNPRYQVTQFGKPVTLSCSQTLNHNVMYWYQQKSSQAPKLLFHYYDKDFNNEADTPDNFQSRRPNTSFCFLDIRSPGLGDTAMYLCATSKDTGSPPDMQYFGPGTRLTVL.

This chain links TRBV20-1 with TRBJ1-4; TRBD1 aligns across 7 bases. The V segment lost 0 bases and the J segment 0 bases; nucleotides outside the gene matches: 7. The CDR3 is 17 amino acids. The germline V gene encodes CDR1 DFQATT and CDR2 SNEGSKA (reference sequence). The CDR3 DNA is TGCAGTGCTAGAGATGGTACAGGGGCCCCAACTAATGAAAAACTGTTTTTT. It translates to CSARDGTGAPTNEKLFF.

The chain employs TRBV27 and TRBJ2-7, with D possibly TRBD2 on 6 matching bases. CDR1 is MNHEY and CDR2 is SMNVEV in the germline V gene (reference sequence). V lost 5 bases, J lost 2 bases, and 13 bases lay in between. There are 14 residues in the CDR3. In DNA, the CDR3 is TGTGCCAGCAGTCGTCCGACTAGACCCTACGAGCAGTACTTC. Protein: CASSRPTRPYEQYF.

This chain joins TRBV3-1 and TRBJ2-2; a possible D gene is TRBD2 (6 bases). CDR1 and CDR2 (germline): LGHDT, YNNKEL (reference sequence). V lost 6 bases, J lost 6 bases, and 17 bases lay in between. The CDR3 has 15 residues. CDR3 nucleotides: TGTGCCAGCAGTCCCCCGCTAGCGATTTCCGGGGAGCTGTTTTTT. Residues: CASSPPLAISGELFF.

The table lists this clonotype with a few counts. J is TRBJ2-7 and V is TRBV12-3 or TRBV12-4; tentative D call: TRBD2 (6 bases). CDR3 length: 15 amino acids. V gave up 6 bases and J gave up 0 bases, with 15 bases separating them. The DNA for the CDR3 is TGTGCCAGCAGCGGAGGAGGGACGGGCTCCTACGAGCAGTACTTC. Protein product: CASSGGGTGSYEQYF.

The sample holds a few counts of this clonotype. The chain employs TRBV20-1 and TRBJ2-1; D uncertain. Per germline, CDR1 DFQATT and CDR2 SNEGSKA (reference sequence). V gave up 5 bases and J gave up 9 bases, with 17 bases separating them. The length of the CDR3 is 13 residues. The CDR3 protein is CSAPPPARSEQFF. CDR3 in DNA: TGCAGTGCTCCACCCCCGGCGCGGTCTGAGCAGTTCTTC.

The chain is built from TRBV6-1 and TRBJ1-5, with TRBD1 identical over 8 bases. The CDR3 is 15 amino acids. Germline CDR1 MNHNS, CDR2 SASEGT. Trimming removed 5 bases from V and 4 bases from J; junction bases left unmatched: 7. CDR3 loop: CASSNLRTGNQPQHF. CDR3 sequence (DNA): TGTGCCAGCAGTAACCTCCGGACAGGGAATCAGCCCCAGCATTTT.

This clonotype turned up a few times. The V and J genes are TRBV4-3 and TRBJ2-3; weak D call: TRBD2 (5 bases). Per germline, CDR1 LGHNA and CDR2 YSLEER. The CDR3 totals 17 residues. Trimming removed 5 bases from V and 0 bases from J, with 18 bases in between. CDR3 sequence reads: CASSGVGESYSTDTQYF. The CDR3, as DNA: TGCGCCAGCAGCGGGGTGGGAGAGTCATATAGCACAGATACGCAGTATTTT.

The rearrangement joins TRBV4-3 to TRBJ2-1; D might be TRBD1 or TRBD2, each matching 5 bases. CDR1 LGHNA and CDR2 YSLEER come from the germline V gene. This CDR3 is built from 17 residues. Trimming left V 0 bases short and J 9 bases short, with 21 bases between. The CDR3 nucleotides read TGCGCCAGCAGCCAAGACGTGCAGGGTTTTGGAGGCAGTGAGCAGTTCTTC. Translation gives CASSQDVQGFGGSEQFF.

The V and J genes are TRBV27 and TRBJ2-1, with D perhaps TRBD1 or TRBD2 (5 bases each). The CDR3 is 15 amino acids. Germline V lookup: CDR1 MNHEY, CDR2 SMNVEV (reference sequence). The V end was cut by 3 bases, the J end by 2 bases, with 11 bases between. The CDR3 protein is CASSLRDGAYNEQFF. The CDR3 nucleotides are TGTGCCAGCAGTTTGAGGGACGGTGCCTACAATGAGCAGTTCTTC.